This TCR beta chain was obtained from a study of CD8 T cells in Susac syndrome. Those who served as multiple sclerosis controls were treatment-naive patients with stable or active relapsing-remitting disease. It was negative isolation that provided the CD8+ and CD4+ T cells, whereas TEMRA cells were enriched by FACS. Findings of the study overall: The authors acknowledged that their TCR sequencing and HLA analysis involved a relatively small number of individuals.

Worth noting for this clonotype: Its antigen is unknown.

When the RNA was reverse transcribed, random hexamers were used with an input of about 0.5 to 1 ug. The CDR3 of TCR beta was amplified by immunoSEQ multiplex PCR across 54 Vbeta and 13 Jbeta. TCRdb passed the immunoSEQ multiplex PCR reads through MiXCR, listing each CDR3 protein once. The sample consists of roughly 200,000 distinct CDR3 sequences, around 93% of them appearing once. Sequencing input: CD4+ T cells from PBMCs. The receptor was derived from a human donor with multiple sclerosis.

CDR3 in amino acids: CASSRDAEGYGYTF. The DNA for the CDR3 is TGTGCCAGCAGTCGGGACGCCGAGGGCTATGGCTACACCTTC. The gene calls are TRBV12-3 or TRBV12-4 and TRBJ1-2, with a possible D match to TRBD1 (5 bases). Between the trimmed V and J ends, which lost 5 bases and 4 bases, there was a span of 14 bases. This CDR3 region has 14 residues.